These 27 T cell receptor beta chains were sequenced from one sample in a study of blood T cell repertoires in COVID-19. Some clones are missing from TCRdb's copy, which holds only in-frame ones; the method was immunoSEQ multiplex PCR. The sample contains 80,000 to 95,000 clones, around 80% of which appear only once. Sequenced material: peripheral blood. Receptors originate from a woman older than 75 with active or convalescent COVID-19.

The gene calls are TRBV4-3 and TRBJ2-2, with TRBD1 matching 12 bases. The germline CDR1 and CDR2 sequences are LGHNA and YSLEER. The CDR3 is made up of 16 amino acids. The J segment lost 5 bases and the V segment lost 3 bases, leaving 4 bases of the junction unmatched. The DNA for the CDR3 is TGCGCCAGCAGCCAGGGGACAGGGGGCCTGACCGGGGAGCTGTTTTTT. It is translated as CASSQGTGGLTGELFF.

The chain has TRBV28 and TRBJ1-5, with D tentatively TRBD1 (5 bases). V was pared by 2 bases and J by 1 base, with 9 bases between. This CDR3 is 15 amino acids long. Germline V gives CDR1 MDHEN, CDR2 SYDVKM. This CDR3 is CASSLGGGSNQPQHF. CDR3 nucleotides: TGTGCCAGCAGTTTAGGGGGGGGGAGCAATCAGCCCCAGCATTTT.

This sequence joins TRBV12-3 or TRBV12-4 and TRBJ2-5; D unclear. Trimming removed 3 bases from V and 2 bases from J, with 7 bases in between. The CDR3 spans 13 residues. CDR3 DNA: TGTGCCAGCAGTTTCAGAAATCAAGAGACCCAGTACTTC. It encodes CASSFRNQETQYF.

This CDR3 reads CASSGGGQGTQRLFF. In DNA, the CDR3 is TGCGCCAGCAGTGGAGGGGGACAGGGGACACAACGACTGTTTTTT. The J gene is TRBJ1-4, the V gene TRBV10-1; the match to TRBD1 covers 10 bases. V lost 4 bases to trimming and J lost 13 bases; unmatched junction nucleotides: 12. The CDR3 contains 15 residues. Per germline, CDR1 WNHNN and CDR2 SYGVQD (reference sequence).

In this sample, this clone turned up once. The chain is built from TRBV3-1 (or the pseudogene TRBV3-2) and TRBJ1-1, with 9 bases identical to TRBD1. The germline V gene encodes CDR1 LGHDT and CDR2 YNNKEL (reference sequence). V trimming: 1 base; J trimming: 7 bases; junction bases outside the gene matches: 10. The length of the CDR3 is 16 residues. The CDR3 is CASSQGGTGPGVEAFF. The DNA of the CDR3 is TGTGCCAGCAGCCAAGGGGGGACAGGGCCCGGGGTTGAAGCTTTCTTT.

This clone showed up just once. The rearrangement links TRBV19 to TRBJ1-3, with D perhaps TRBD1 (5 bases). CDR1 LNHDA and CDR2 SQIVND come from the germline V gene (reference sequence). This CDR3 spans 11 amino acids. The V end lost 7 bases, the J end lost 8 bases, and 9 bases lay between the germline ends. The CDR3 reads CASTPGDTIYF. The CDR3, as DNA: TGTGCCAGTACCCCGGGGGACACCATATATTTT.

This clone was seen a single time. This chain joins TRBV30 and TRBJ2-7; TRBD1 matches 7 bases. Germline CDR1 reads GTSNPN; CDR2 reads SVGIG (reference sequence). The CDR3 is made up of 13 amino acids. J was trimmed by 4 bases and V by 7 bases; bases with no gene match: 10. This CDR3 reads CAYDQGERYEQYF. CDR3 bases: TGTGCCTATGACCAGGGGGAGAGGTACGAGCAGTACTTC.

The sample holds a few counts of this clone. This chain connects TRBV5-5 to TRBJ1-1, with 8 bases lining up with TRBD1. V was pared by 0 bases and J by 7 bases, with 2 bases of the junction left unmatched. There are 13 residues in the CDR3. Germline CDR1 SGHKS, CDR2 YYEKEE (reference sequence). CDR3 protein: CASSLGQGHEAFF. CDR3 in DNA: TGTGCCAGCAGCTTGGGACAGGGGCATGAAGCTTTCTTT.

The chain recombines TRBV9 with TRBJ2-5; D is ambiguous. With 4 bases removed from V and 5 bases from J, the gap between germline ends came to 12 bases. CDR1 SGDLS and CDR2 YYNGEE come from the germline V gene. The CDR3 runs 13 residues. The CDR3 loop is CASSLRDGETQYF. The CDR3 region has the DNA TGTGCCAGCAGCCTTCGAGACGGGGAGACCCAGTACTTC.

The CDR3 here is CASSLSIGQGVKLFF. CDR3 nucleotides: TGTGCCAGCAGTTTATCGATTGGCCAGGGGGTAAAACTGTTTTTT. The V call is TRBV27, the J call TRBJ1-4, with 7 bases fitting TRBD1. The CDR3 totals 15 residues. J gave up 10 bases and V 0 bases, and 8 bases lay outside the gene matches. The germline gives CDR1 MNHEY, CDR2 SMNVEV (reference sequence).

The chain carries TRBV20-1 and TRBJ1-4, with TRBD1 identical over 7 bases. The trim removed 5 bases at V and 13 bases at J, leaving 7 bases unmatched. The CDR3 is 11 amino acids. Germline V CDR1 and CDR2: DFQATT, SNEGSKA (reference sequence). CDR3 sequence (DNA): TGCAGTGCTCTGGGGACAGAGAGACTGTTTTTT. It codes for CSALGTERLFF.

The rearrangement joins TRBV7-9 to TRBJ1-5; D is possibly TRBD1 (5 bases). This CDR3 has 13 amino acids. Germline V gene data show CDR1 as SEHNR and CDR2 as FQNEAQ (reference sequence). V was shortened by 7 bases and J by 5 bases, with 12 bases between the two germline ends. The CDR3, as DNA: TGTGCCAGCAACCAGGGTGTAGATCAGCCCCAGCATTTT. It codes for CASNQGVDQPQHF.

CDR3 amino acids: CASSRNRSPNIQYF. The CDR3 DNA reads as TGTGCCAGCAGCCGCAACAGGTCCCCAAACATTCAGTACTTC. This chain joins TRBV11-2 and TRBJ2-4, with D perhaps TRBD1 (5 bases). V was shortened by 5 bases and J by 6 bases, with 14 bases between the two germline ends. This CDR3 region has 14 residues. CDR1 SGHAT and CDR2 FQNNGV come from the germline V gene.

Here the CDR3 DNA reads TGTGCCGTACAGGGGTTCTCTGGAAACACCATATATTTT. The encoded protein is CAVQGFSGNTIYF. The chain combines TRBV10-3 with TRBJ1-3; 7 positions match TRBD1. This CDR3 comprises 13 residues. V lost 11 bases and J lost 0; bases outside the gene matches: 4. Germline V lookup: CDR1 ENHRY, CDR2 SYGVKD.

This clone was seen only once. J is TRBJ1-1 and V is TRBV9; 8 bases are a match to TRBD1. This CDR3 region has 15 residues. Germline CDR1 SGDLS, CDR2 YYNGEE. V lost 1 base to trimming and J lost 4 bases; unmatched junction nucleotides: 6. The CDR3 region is CASSVQGASLTEAFF. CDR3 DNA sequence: TGTGCCAGCAGCGTACAGGGGGCGAGCCTCACTGAAGCTTTCTTT.

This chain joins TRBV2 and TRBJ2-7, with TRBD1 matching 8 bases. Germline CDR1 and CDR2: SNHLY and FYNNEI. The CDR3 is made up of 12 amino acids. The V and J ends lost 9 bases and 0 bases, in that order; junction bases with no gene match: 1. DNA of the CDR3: TGTGCCAGAGGACAGGGCTCCTACGAGCAGTACTTC. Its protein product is CARGQGSYEQYF.

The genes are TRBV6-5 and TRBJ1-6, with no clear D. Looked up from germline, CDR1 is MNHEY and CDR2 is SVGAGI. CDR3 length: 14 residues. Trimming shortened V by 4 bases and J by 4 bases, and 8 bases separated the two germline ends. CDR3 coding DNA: TGTGCCAGCAGTTCCCCGCGGTATAATTCACCCCTCCACTTT. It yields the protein CASSSPRYNSPLHF.

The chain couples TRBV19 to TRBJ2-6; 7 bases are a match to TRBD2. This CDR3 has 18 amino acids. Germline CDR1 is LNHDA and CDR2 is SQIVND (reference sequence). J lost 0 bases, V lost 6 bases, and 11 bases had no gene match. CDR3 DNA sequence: TGTGCCAGTAGCCACCCCCCGGGGAGGGCCTCTGGGGCCAACGTCCTGACTTTC. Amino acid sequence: CASSHPPGRASGANVLTF.

The DNA of the CDR3 is TGCGCCAGCAGCTTGTCCGGGACAGGGGTATCAAGGACCCAGTACTTC. Amino acids: CASSLSGTGVSRTQYF. The chain joins TRBV5-1 to TRBJ2-5, with TRBD1 matching 10 bases. The CDR3 runs to 16 residues. The trim removed 1 base at V and 7 bases at J, leaving 10 bases unmatched. CDR1 is SGHRS and CDR2 is YFSETQ in the germline V gene.

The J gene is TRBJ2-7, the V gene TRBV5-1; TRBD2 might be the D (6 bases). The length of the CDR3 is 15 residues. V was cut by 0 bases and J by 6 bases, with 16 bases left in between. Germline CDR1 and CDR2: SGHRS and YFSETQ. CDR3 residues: CASSLEARGLGEQYF. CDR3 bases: TGCGCCAGCAGCTTGGAAGCCCGGGGACTGGGCGAGCAGTACTTC.

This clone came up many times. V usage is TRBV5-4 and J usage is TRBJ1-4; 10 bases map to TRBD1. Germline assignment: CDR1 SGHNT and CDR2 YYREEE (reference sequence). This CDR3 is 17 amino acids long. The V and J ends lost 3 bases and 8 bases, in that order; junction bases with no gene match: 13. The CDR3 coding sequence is TGTGCCAGCAGCTCTGGACAGGGGGGTACCGGAGACGAAAAACTGTTTTTT. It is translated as CASSSGQGGTGDEKLFF.

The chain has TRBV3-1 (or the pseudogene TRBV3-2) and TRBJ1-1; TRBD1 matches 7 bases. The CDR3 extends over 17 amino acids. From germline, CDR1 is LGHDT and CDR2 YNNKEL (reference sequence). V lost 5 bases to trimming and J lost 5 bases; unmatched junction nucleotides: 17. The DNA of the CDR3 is TGTGCCAGCAGCGCTCAACAGGGGTTGGTTAAAAAGACTGAAGCTTTCTTT. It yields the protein CASSAQQGLVKKTEAFF.

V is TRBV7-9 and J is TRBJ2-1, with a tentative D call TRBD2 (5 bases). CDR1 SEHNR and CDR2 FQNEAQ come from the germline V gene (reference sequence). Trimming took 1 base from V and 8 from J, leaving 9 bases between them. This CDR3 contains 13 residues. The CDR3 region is CASSLGGPYEQFF. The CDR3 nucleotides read TGTGCCAGCAGCTTAGGCGGGCCGTATGAGCAGTTCTTC.

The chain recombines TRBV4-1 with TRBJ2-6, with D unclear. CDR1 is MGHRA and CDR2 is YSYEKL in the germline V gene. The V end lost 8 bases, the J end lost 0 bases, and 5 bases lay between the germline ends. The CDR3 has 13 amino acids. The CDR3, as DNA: TGCGCCAGCCAGAACTCTGGGGCCAACGTCCTGACTTTC. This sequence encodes CASQNSGANVLTF.

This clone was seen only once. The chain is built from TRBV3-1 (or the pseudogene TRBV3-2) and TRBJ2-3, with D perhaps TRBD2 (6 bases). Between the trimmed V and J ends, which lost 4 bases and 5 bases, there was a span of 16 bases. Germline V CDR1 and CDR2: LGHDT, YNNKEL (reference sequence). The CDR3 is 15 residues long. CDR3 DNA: TGTGCCAGCAGCCCCCTTGGCGGGGCGGGAGATACGCAGTATTTT. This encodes CASSPLGGAGDTQYF.

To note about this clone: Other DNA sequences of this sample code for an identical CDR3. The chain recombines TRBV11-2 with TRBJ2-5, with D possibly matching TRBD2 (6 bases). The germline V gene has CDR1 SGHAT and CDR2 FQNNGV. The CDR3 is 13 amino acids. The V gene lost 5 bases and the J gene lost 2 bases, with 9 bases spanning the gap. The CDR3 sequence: CASSPGVQETQYF. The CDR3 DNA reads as TGTGCCAGCAGCCCGGGGGTACAAGAGACCCAGTACTTC.

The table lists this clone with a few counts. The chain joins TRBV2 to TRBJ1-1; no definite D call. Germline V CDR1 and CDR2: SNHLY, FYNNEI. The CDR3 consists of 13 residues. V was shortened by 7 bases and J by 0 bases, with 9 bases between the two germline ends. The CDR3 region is CASKPILNTEAFF. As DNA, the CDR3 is TGTGCCAGCAAGCCTATCTTGAACACTGAAGCTTTCTTT.